The table lists the clone carrying this T cell receptor beta chain with many counts. TCRbeta library construction was performed incorporating unique molecular identifiers. A single record per CDR3 protein comes from TCRdb applying MiXCR to the PCR reads. The sample has approximately 250,000 distinct CDR3 sequences, about 8.8% seen once; the top ten hold roughly 5.1%. This sample was included in a study of T-cell reconstitution after alpha-beta-depleted transplantation in children. The source was PBMCs from the stem cell graft donor, collected from the stem cell graft. This sequence was found in a human donor who donated a stem cell graft to a child with SCID.

The CDR3 bases are TGCAGTGCTAGATTCGTGGGGGGCCCCTACGAGCAGTACTTC. Its translation: CSARFVGGPYEQYF. This sequence joins TRBV20-1 and TRBJ2-7, with D possibly called TRBD1 or TRBD2 (6 bases each). Trimming left V 2 bases short and J 2 bases short, with 13 bases between. This CDR3 is 14 amino acids long. Germline V CDR1 and CDR2: DFQATT, SNEGSKA (reference sequence).